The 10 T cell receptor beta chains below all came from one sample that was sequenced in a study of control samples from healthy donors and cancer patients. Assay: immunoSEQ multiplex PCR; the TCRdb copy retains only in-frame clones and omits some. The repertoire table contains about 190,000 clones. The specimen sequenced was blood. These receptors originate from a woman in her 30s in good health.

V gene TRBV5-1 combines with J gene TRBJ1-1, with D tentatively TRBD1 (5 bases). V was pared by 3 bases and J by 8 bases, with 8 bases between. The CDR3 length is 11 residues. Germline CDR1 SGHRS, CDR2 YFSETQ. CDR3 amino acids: CASSWGGEAFF. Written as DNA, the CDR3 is TGCGCCAGCAGCTGGGGGGGAGAAGCTTTCTTT.

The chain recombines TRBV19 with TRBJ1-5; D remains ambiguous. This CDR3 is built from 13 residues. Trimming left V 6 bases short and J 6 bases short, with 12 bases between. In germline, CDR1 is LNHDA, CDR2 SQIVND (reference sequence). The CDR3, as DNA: TGTGCCAGTAGCCCGGAGTGGGGTCAGCCCCAGCATTTT. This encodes CASSPEWGQPQHF.

CDR3 amino acids: CASSGHTEAFF. CDR3 in DNA: TGTGCCAGCAGTGGGCACACTGAAGCTTTCTTT. The J gene is TRBJ1-1, the V gene TRBV7-9, with unresolved D. The CDR3 sequence is 11 residues long. CDR1 and CDR2 (germline): SEHNR, FQNEAQ (reference sequence). Trimming stripped 6 bases from V and 3 bases from J, with 5 bases between.

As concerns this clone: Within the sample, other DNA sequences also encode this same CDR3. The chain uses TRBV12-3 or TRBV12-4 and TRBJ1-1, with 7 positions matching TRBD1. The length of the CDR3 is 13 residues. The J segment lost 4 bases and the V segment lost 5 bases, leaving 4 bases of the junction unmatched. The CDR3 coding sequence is TGTGCCAGCAGTCTGTACAGGGGCACTGAAGCTTTCTTT. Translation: CASSLYRGTEAFF.

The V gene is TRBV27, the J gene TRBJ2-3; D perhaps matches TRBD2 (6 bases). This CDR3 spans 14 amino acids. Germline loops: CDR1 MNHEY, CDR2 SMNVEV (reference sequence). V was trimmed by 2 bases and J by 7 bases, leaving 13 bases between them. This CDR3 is CASSLRRGLYTQYF. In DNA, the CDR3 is TGTGCCAGCAGTTTACGGCGGGGTTTGTATACGCAGTATTTT.

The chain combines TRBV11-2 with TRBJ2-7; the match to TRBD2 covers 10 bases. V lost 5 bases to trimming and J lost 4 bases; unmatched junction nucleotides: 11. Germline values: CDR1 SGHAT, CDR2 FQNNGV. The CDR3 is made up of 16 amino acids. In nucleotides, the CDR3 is TGTGCCAGCAGCCACAATTCGGGACTAGCGCGGTACGAGCAGTACTTC. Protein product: CASSHNSGLARYEQYF.

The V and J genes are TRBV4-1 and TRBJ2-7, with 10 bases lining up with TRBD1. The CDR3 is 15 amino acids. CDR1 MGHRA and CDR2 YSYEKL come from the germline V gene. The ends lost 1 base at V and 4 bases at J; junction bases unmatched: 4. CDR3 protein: CASSQGQGAYYEQYF. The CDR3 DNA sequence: TGCGCCAGCAGCCAAGGACAGGGGGCGTATTACGAGCAGTACTTC.

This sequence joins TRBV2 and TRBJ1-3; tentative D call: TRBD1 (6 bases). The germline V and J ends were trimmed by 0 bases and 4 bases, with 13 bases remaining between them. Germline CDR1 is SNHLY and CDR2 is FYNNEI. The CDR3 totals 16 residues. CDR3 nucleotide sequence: TGTGCCAGCAGTGAAGCGCGAAGGGGGTGGGGAAACACCATATATTTT. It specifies CASSEARRGWGNTIYF.

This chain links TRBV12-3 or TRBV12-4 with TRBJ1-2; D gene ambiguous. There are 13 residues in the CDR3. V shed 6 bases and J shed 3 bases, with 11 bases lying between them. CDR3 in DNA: TGTGCCAGCAGCTCGGACGGTTACTATGGCTACACCTTC. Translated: CASSSDGYYGYTF.

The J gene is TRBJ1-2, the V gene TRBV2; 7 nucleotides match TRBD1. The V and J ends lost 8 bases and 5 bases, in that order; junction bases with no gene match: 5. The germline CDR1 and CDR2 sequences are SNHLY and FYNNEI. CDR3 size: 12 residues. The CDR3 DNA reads TGTGCCAGCCGGACAGGAGATTATGGCTACACCTTC. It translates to CASRTGDYGYTF.